These 25 T cell receptor beta chains originate from one sample sequenced in a study of blood T cells in healthy people across ages. Using a J-beta primer mix together with a sample-barcoded 5' primer, a second PCR was run for about 6 to 11 cycles. A single record per CDR3 protein comes from TCRdb applying MiXCR to the 5' RACE reads. The table shows approximately 400,000 distinct CDR3 sequences, with roughly half occurring only once. The sample was blood. These receptors were taken from a man aged 60-69 years in good health.

The V and J genes are TRBV6-2 or TRBV6-3 and TRBJ2-1; tentative D call: TRBD2 (7 bases). The DNA end favors TRBJ2-7, so the J call may be wrong. The CDR3 is 13 amino acids. The germline V gene has CDR1 MNHEY and CDR2 SVGEGT. CDR3: CASRPSGDNEQYF. As DNA, the CDR3 is TGTGCCAGCAGGCCCAGCGGGGACAATGAGCAGTACTTC.

V and J are TRBV20-1 and TRBJ2-3; 8 bases map to TRBD1. From germline, CDR1 is DFQATT and CDR2 SNEGSKA (reference sequence). The CDR3 loop spans 14 amino acids. The CDR3 nucleotides read TGCAGCCTCACCCGACAGGGGAATTCAGATACGCAGTATTTT. This translates into CSLTRQGNSDTQYF.

The rearrangement joins TRBV11-2 to TRBJ2-5; no clear D. The J call may be incorrect, as the DNA end agrees better with TRBJ2-7. The CDR3 sequence is 13 residues long. Germline V gene sequence: CDR1 SGHAT, CDR2 FQNNGV. The CDR3 loop reads CASSLAGINEQYF. As DNA, the CDR3 is TGTGCCAGCAGCTTAGCAGGTATCAACGAGCAGTACTTC.

This clonotype was seen only a few times. V gene TRBV28 combines with J gene TRBJ2-7, with 8 positions matching TRBD2. The CDR3 is made up of 14 amino acids. Germline V gene lookup returns CDR1 MDHEN and CDR2 SYDVKM. V shed 4 bases and J 7 bases; nucleotides not matched to a gene: 9. CDR3 loop: CASSWTGGPEEQYF. The CDR3, as DNA: TGTGCCAGCAGTTGGACGGGAGGGCCCGAAGAGCAGTACTTC.

Many counts were recorded for this clonotype. This chain joins TRBV20-1 and TRBJ2-7; 9 bases map to TRBD2. Germline CDR1 reads DFQATT; CDR2 reads SNEGSKA (reference sequence). CDR3 length: 15 amino acids. V gave up 6 bases and J gave up 3 bases; unmatched junction bases: 12. CDR3 sequence: CSAEGSGGLHYEQYF. CDR3 bases: TGCAGTGCCGAGGGTAGCGGGGGACTTCACTACGAGCAGTACTTC.

This chain joins TRBV2 and TRBJ1-1; the D is unclear. Germline V gene lookup returns CDR1 SNHLY and CDR2 FYNNEI. This CDR3 region has 13 residues. V was shortened by 7 bases and J by 9 bases, with 18 bases between the two germline ends. CDR3 in DNA: TGTGCCAGCACCCACGGGCGGCAGAACCAAGCTTTCTTT. As protein: CASTHGRQNQAFF.

The chain links TRBV7-2 to TRBJ2-5; 9 bases map to TRBD1. V was clipped by 5 bases and J by 5 bases; unmatched bases: 9. The CDR3 runs 15 residues. Germline V gene lookup returns CDR1 SGHTA and CDR2 FQGNSA. The CDR3 reads CASSLGTGWWETQYF. The CDR3 nucleotides read TGTGCCAGCAGCCTCGGGACAGGGTGGTGGGAGACCCAGTACTTC.

Only a few counts were recorded for this clonotype. CDR3 sequence (DNA): TGTGCCAGCAGTCTATCGGGTCGGCAGTTCTTC. This translates into CASSLSGRQFF. V gene TRBV12-3 or TRBV12-4 combines with J gene TRBJ2-1; D gene uncertain. The ends were cut back, 5 bases at V and 12 bases at J, with 11 bases in the middle. There are 11 residues in the CDR3.

About this clonotype: A much larger clone lies a single base off, so this may be a read error. This chain links TRBV7-2 with TRBJ2-3; 11 positions match TRBD1. The CDR3 loop spans 15 amino acids. With 5 bases clipped from V and 8 bases from J, the junction kept 9 bases outside the gene matches. CDR1 SGHTA and CDR2 FQGNSA come from the germline V gene. The CDR3 loop reads CASSPGQGAAGTQYF. In nucleotides, the CDR3 is TGTGCCAGCAGCCCCGGACAGGGGGCCGCAGGTACGCAGTATTTT.

This sequence joins TRBV20-1 and TRBJ2-3; 8 positions agree with TRBD2. The CDR3 loop spans 14 amino acids. Unmatched junction bases numbered 7, after V lost 5 bases and J lost 3 bases. Germline V gene data show CDR1 as DFQATT and CDR2 as SNEGSKA (reference sequence). CDR3 protein: CSAPSPSGTDTQYF. CDR3 nucleotides: TGCAGTGCTCCGTCGCCTAGCGGGACAGATACGCAGTATTTT.

This clonotype has ten or more counts. The chain recombines TRBV7-2 with TRBJ2-5, with D perhaps matching TRBD1 or TRBD2 (5 bases each). Per the germline V gene, CDR1 is SGHTA and CDR2 is FQGNSA. V gave up 5 bases and J gave up 0 bases, with 7 bases separating them. The CDR3 runs 13 residues. In nucleotides, the CDR3 is TGTGCCAGCAGCCGAGGGGACCAAGAGACCCAGTACTTC. Translation gives CASSRGDQETQYF.

The rearrangement uses TRBV10-3 and TRBJ1-1, with 10 bases lining up with TRBD1. Trimming took 9 bases from V and 1 from J; bases not matched to a gene: 5. Germline V gene data show CDR1 as ENHRY and CDR2 as SYGVKD. CDR3 size: 14 residues. CDR3 sequence: CAIRQGARNTEAFF. The DNA for the CDR3 is TGTGCCATAAGACAGGGGGCGCGGAACACTGAAGCTTTCTTT.

This clonotype was observed many times. The CDR3: CASGQRYEQYF. CDR3 DNA sequence: TGTGCCAGCGGACAGCGCTACGAGCAGTACTTC. V gene TRBV6-5 combines with J gene TRBJ2-7; tentatively, D is TRBD1 (6 bases). Deletions cut 8 bases from V and 3 bases from J, with 8 bases between. CDR1 is MNHEY and CDR2 is SVGAGI in the germline V gene. This CDR3 has 11 amino acids.

The chain has TRBV20-1 and TRBJ2-1, with 11 bases lining up with TRBD2. The V and J ends lost 6 bases and 1 base, in that order; junction bases with no gene match: 8. Germline V gives CDR1 DFQATT, CDR2 SNEGSKA (reference sequence). The CDR3 runs to 16 residues. This CDR3 is CSASLGLAESYNEQFF. The CDR3 region has the DNA TGCAGTGCATCCCTGGGACTAGCGGAATCCTACAATGAGCAGTTCTTC.

This clonotype was found many times. The CDR3 bases are TGTGCCAGCAGCGCCGGGACAGCGAATTTACAAGAGACCCAGTACTTC. Translating it yields CASSAGTANLQETQYF. The V gene is TRBV7-9, the J gene TRBJ2-5, with TRBD1 identical over 7 bases. Trimming took 5 bases from V and 2 from J; bases not matched to a gene: 11. Looked up from germline, CDR1 is SEHNR and CDR2 is FQNEAQ (reference sequence). The CDR3 contains 16 residues. Filled out from reference TRBV7-9 and TRBJ2-5, the complete variable domain reads DTGVSQNPRHKITKRGQNVTFRCDPISEHNRLYWYRQTLGQGPEFLTYFQNEAQLEKSRLLSDRFSAERPKGSFSTLEIQRTEQGDSAMYLCASSAGTANLQETQYFGPGTRLLVL.

The chain couples TRBV29-1 to TRBJ2-5; D might be TRBD1 or TRBD2, each matching 5 bases. This CDR3 contains 12 residues. Germline V gene lookup returns CDR1 SQVTM and CDR2 ANQGSEA. Trimming left V 5 bases short and J 11 bases short, with 18 bases between. The CDR3, as DNA: TGCAGCGTTCACTTCCGGGACCAACGACAGTACTTC. Translating gives CSVHFRDQRQYF.

The V and J genes are TRBV3-1 and TRBJ2-4; TRBD1 is a possible D gene (5 bases). Trimming stripped 3 bases from V and 0 bases from J, with 12 bases between. This CDR3 has 16 residues. The V gene's germline CDR1 is LGHDT and CDR2 YNNKEL (reference sequence). This chain's CDR3 is CASSQARGVAKNIQYF. The CDR3 DNA reads TGTGCCAGCAGCCAGGCAAGGGGCGTAGCCAAAAACATTCAGTACTTC.

The chain combines TRBV29-1 with TRBJ2-7; D is possibly TRBD2 (6 bases). The CDR3 spans 16 residues. CDR1 SQVTM and CDR2 ANQGSEA come from the germline V gene. Trimming removed 6 bases at V and 2 bases at J, with 23 bases between. The CDR3 bases are TGCAGCGTCTTAAACGCGGCCGGCGGGATTACCTACGAGCAGTACTTC. The encoded protein is CSVLNAAGGITYEQYF.

The gene calls are TRBV12-3 or TRBV12-4 and TRBJ2-5; D may correspond to TRBD1 or TRBD2 (7 bases each). This CDR3 region has 14 residues. Deletions cut 3 bases from V and 5 bases from J, with 13 bases between. The CDR3 loop reads CASSFSGGGETQYF. For the CDR3, the DNA is TGTGCCAGCAGTTTTTCAGGGGGGGGGGAGACCCAGTACTTC.

This chain links TRBV18 with TRBJ2-3; 7 bases fit TRBD2. V gave up 7 bases and J gave up 1 base; unmatched junction bases: 8. CDR3 size: 15 residues. In germline, CDR1 is KGHSH, CDR2 LQKENI. DNA of the CDR3: TGTGCCAGCTACCCTAGCGGATCTCGCACAGATACGCAGTATTTT. It specifies CASYPSGSRTDTQYF.

This clonotype was seen a few times. The CDR3 reads CAISGLAHYNEQFF. In DNA form, the CDR3 reads TGTGCCATCAGTGGACTAGCGCATTACAATGAGCAGTTCTTC. This chain joins TRBV10-3 and TRBJ2-1; 8 bases line up with TRBD2. The germline gives CDR1 ENHRY, CDR2 SYGVKD. V shed 4 bases, J shed 4 bases, and the junction held 3 bases outside the gene matches. This CDR3 spans 14 amino acids.

This clonotype appeared once. The CDR3 loop reads CASSLGGTRHYEQYF. In nucleotides, the CDR3 is TGTGCCAGCAGCTTAGGTGGCACGCGGCACTACGAGCAGTACTTC. The chain couples TRBV11-2 to TRBJ2-7, with D unresolved. Trimming removed 1 base at V and 3 bases at J, with 13 bases between. The length of the CDR3 is 15 residues. Germline assignment: CDR1 SGHAT and CDR2 FQNNGV.

The chain couples TRBV20-1 to TRBJ2-5, with D maybe TRBD2 (6 bases). V was clipped by 3 bases and J by 5 bases, with 19 bases between them. CDR3 length: 15 amino acids. The germline CDR1 and CDR2 sequences are DFQATT and SNEGSKA (reference sequence). The CDR3 loop is CSASPMGGVRETQYF. The DNA of the CDR3 is TGCAGTGCTAGCCCTATGGGGGGAGTGAGGGAGACCCAGTACTTC.

This clonotype showed up just a few times. V gene TRBV28 combines with J gene TRBJ2-7; 7 nucleotides line up with TRBD2. The CDR3 loop spans 14 amino acids. Germline assignment: CDR1 MDHEN and CDR2 SYDVKM. Germline trimming cut 3 bases from V and 1 base from J; bases unmatched to any gene: 3. CDR3 protein: CASSFPGGSYEQYF. The CDR3 bases are TGTGCCAGCAGTTTCCCGGGGGGATCCTACGAGCAGTACTTC.

This clonotype was seen a handful of times. The CDR3 region is CASSQTGVLAKNIQYF. The CDR3 DNA sequence: TGTGCCAGCAGTCAGACAGGGGTCCTAGCCAAAAACATTCAGTACTTC. The chain uses TRBV28 and TRBJ2-4; 8 bases map to TRBD1. This CDR3 contains 16 residues. Per the germline V gene, CDR1 is MDHEN and CDR2 is SYDVKM. Trimming cost V 5 bases and J 0 bases; bases outside gene matches: 6.